This T cell receptor (beta chain) originates from a study of cytomegalovirus exposure and HLA in healthy donors. Overall study findings and caveats: Subsequent analysis revealed that first-cohort TCR clusters tended to co-occur in the 95 to 150 validation repertoires.

Here immunoSEQ multiplex PCR was the method, and the copy in TCRdb shows in-frame clones only, minus some. The sample lists about 270,000 clones, 80% to 90% occurring once. Of note for this clone: As yet, its antigen is unknown.

With 2 bases clipped from V and 7 bases from J, the junction kept 4 bases outside the gene matches. Germline V CDR1 and CDR2: GTSNPN, SVGIG (reference sequence). This CDR3 region has 14 residues. The V call is TRBV30, the J call TRBJ1-5, with 11 bases fitting TRBD1. The clonotype comes from a woman younger than 30 in good health and CMV-seronegative. Sequencing was performed on PBMCs. CDR3 protein: CAWSRTGGTQPQHF. CDR3 DNA: TGTGCCTGGAGTAGGACAGGGGGCACCCAGCCCCAGCATTTT.